This entry is about one T cell receptor (beta chain). Its antigen is still unknown. It has no much larger one-base neighbor in the sample; base qualities were not kept. The source of the sample is a study of blood T cells in healthy people across ages (dated by TCRdb to 2013 to 2016). About the full investigation: In model experiments, template switching captured about one uniquely barcoded TCR beta cDNA molecule for every two T cells. Two additional independent replicas of 1 million unique cDNA reads from the same blood draw were analyzed for two donors (one aged 18 to 29 and one aged 80 or older). Donors of different ages were randomly distributed across sequencing lanes to avoid experimental bias. The donors were divided into four age groups: young (average around 17 years), middle-aged (approximately 39), aged (approximately 64) and long-lived (approximately 74). The study measured age-related changes in TCR beta repertoire diversity using deep sequencing normalized with unique cDNA molecular identifiers.

The paper as a whole reports these results and caveats: Compared with the aged group, the long-lived group had more naive CD4+ T cells, fewer expanded clones and increased TCR diversity, suggesting age selection. Estimates of total diversity based on one million sequenced T cells were regarded as lower bounds and as underestimates. The CMV infection status of donors was not known, potentially confounding age-related changes in expanded clonotypes. Observed TCR beta diversity per million T cells fell roughly linearly with age, and a significant reduction was already apparent by age approximately 41. The percentage of naive T cells measured by flow cytometry correlated strongly with observed TCR beta diversity. Conclusive comparison of naive and antigen-experienced compartments was prevented by the profiling of bulk unsorted PBMCs.

Measured from the cysteine to the phenylalanine, the CDR3 is 15 residues long. Left in the record is the CDR3 DNA by itself, 45 bases read in frame from the first base. According to the germline V gene, CDR1 reads MDHEN and CDR2 reads SYDVKM. V has 8 bases trimmed and J has 2 bases trimmed; junction bases matching no gene number 9. Libraries came from 5' RACE. Sequenced using an Illumina HiSeq 2500. A second roughly 6 to 11 cycle PCR used a sample-barcoded 5' primer and a J-beta primer mix. A unique molecular identifier was introduced onto each TCR beta cDNA molecule by a template-switch 5' adaptor carrying 12 random nucleotides. Each sample yielded at least 3 million CDR3-containing paired-end reads. First-strand cDNA was synthesized from all RNA with the Mint cDNA synthesis kit, primed by a TRBC-specific oligonucleotide. All cDNA was treated with uracil-DNA glycosylase and then went through a first 18-cycle PCR with the universal primers M1SS and BC2_uni_R. The source study handled its data this way. Normalization of each sample was performed by random selection of 1 million high-quality reads, each carrying a distinct molecular identifier. Reads sharing molecular identifiers were discarded rather than binned into consensus sequences. MiTCR, set to a Q25 quality threshold and the strictest error-elimination algorithm, was used for CDR3 identification, clonotype clustering and error correction. A nonparametric unseen species model using Euler transformation provided a lower-bound estimate of total TCR beta diversity. The public reads were reprocessed in TCRdb via fastp at Q25 and MiXCR, keeping in-frame beta chains. Rows are unified per CDR3 protein, each entry keeping the most common DNA and genes. These V and J calls originate from TCRdb's pipeline instead of the authors' own analysis. Present in this sample are over 600,000 distinct CDR3 sequences, roughly 20% of which were seen just once. Approximately 3.6% of the sample belongs to the ten largest clones.

The donors were some 39 Caucasian individuals from Russia, aged roughly 6 to 100 years, who were systemically healthy. Ten milliliters of peripheral blood were collected from each donor into EDTA-treated Vacutainer tubes. Ficoll-Paque density-gradient centrifugation was used to isolate PBMCs, with at least 7 million per sample. Trizol reagent was used to extract total RNA from the PBMCs, yielding at least 6 micrograms per sample. The percentages of naive CD45RAhigh/CD27high T cells were determined by flow cytometry on a PBMC aliquot from every donor. Input material: blood. Recombination joined TRBV28 with TRBJ2-7; TRBD1 matches 10 bases in the middle. This TCR derives from a man aged 70-80 years in good health. The CDR3 region has the sequence CASGHRDRGTYEQYF. The DNA sequence reads TGTGCCAGCGGCCACCGGGACAGGGGTACCTACGAGCAGTACTTC.